The T cell receptor (beta chain) under discussion was sequenced for a study of cytomegalovirus exposure and HLA in healthy donors. The study's findings and limits: When analyzed later, a missense DCLRE1C variant was found to be linked to TCR beta V- and J-gene trimming. As a later analysis revealed, most CMV-associated TCR beta chains appeared HLA-restricted.

Primers for the PCR totalled 60 Vbeta and 13 Jbeta. Assay used: immunoSEQ multiplex PCR; TCRdb lists only in-frame clones, some missing. The repertoire holds more than 90,000 clones, with approximately 85% as singletons. This clone was counted a few times. Its antigen is as yet unknown. This TCR was sampled from a man aged 25 to 40 in good health and CMV-seronegative. Sequenced material: PBMCs.

CDR3 coding DNA: TGCGCCAGCAGCCAAGAAGTGCAGGCCCAACGAGGGATCTACACCTTC. It specifies CASSQEVQAQRGIYTF. The chain employs TRBV4-1 and TRBJ1-2; D is unclear. This CDR3 contains 16 residues. V lost 0 bases to trimming and J lost 10 bases, with 21 bases between them. Per the germline V gene, CDR1 is MGHRA and CDR2 is YSYEKL.